This passage covers 26 T cell receptor beta chains from one sample sequenced in a study of cytomegalovirus exposure and HLA in healthy donors. Primers for the PCR totalled 60 Vbeta and 13 Jbeta. The method was immunoSEQ multiplex PCR; TCRdb's version includes in-frame clones alone and lacks a portion of them. The top ten hold about 5.7% of the sample, which has about 110,000 clones, 69% seen once. Specimen: PBMCs. These TCRs come from a woman aged 70-85 years in good health and CMV-seropositive.

This chain joins TRBV7-9 and TRBJ1-5, with 11 bases lining up with TRBD1. CDR1 SEHNR and CDR2 FQNEAQ come from the germline V gene (reference sequence). The CDR3 sequence is 15 residues long. J was trimmed by 7 bases and V by 5 bases; bases with no gene match: 7. CDR3 loop: CASSIGQGAGQPQHF. The CDR3 coding sequence is TGTGCCAGCAGCATCGGACAGGGGGCAGGACAGCCCCAGCATTTT.

Concerning this clone: A junction boundary mismatches the germline segment, possibly from a read error. The gene calls are TRBV10-3 and TRBJ2-7; no definite D call. The CDR3 extends over 12 amino acids. Per germline, CDR1 ENHRY and CDR2 SYGVKD. The CDR3 DNA follows: TGTGCCAGCAGTCTGTCAGCCTACGAGCAGTACTTC. Its protein is CASSLSAYEQYF.

This clone was counted between two and nine times. The rearrangement uses TRBV19 and TRBJ2-3; 8 positions match TRBD1. CDR3 length: 14 amino acids. Germline V gene data show CDR1 as LNHDA and CDR2 as SQIVND (reference sequence). V gave up 7 bases and J gave up 2 bases; unmatched junction bases: 5. CDR3 residues: CASKDREYTDTQYF. CDR3 nucleotides: TGTGCCAGTAAGGACAGGGAGTACACAGATACGCAGTATTTT. The full variable domain, its missing parts supplied by reference TRBV19 and TRBJ2-3, is DGGITQSPKYLFRKEGQNVTLSCEQNLNHDAMYWYRQDPGQGLRLIYYSQIVNDFQKGDIAEGYSVSREKKESFPLTVTSAQKNPTAFYLCASKDREYTDTQYFGPGTRLTVL.

This chain uses TRBV7-9 with TRBJ1-1, with 9 bases fitting TRBD1. The CDR3 totals 15 residues. Germline V gene sequence: CDR1 SEHNR, CDR2 FQNEAQ (reference sequence). Trimming cost V 5 bases and J 3 bases; bases outside gene matches: 7. The CDR3 protein is CASSMTGGGDTEAFF. DNA of the CDR3: TGTGCCAGCAGCATGACAGGGGGGGGTGACACTGAAGCTTTCTTT. Full variable domain (missing parts from reference TRBV7-9 and TRBJ1-1): DTGVSQNPRHKITKRGQNVTFRCDPISEHNRLYWYRQTLGQGPEFLTYFQNEAQLEKSRLLSDRFSAERPKGSFSTLEIQRTEQGDSAMYLCASSMTGGGDTEAFFGQGTRLTVV.

This clone was observed a handful of times. V usage is TRBV6-1 and J usage is TRBJ2-3; D is perhaps TRBD2 (6 bases). The CDR3 is 14 residues long. V dropped 11 bases and J dropped 10 bases, with 25 bases sitting between them. The germline gives CDR1 MNHNS, CDR2 SASEGT. CDR3 loop: CAGEGGAGVKAQYF. In DNA, the CDR3 is TGTGCCGGCGAGGGCGGGGCAGGTGTGAAAGCGCAGTATTTT.

The CDR3 protein is CASSFSGDIQYF. CDR3 nucleotides: TGTGCCAGCAGCTTTTCCGGGGACATTCAGTACTTC. This rearrangement joins TRBV5-6 to TRBJ2-4; TRBD2 is a possible D gene (5 bases). The germline V gene has CDR1 SGHDT and CDR2 YYEEEE. The CDR3 loop spans 12 amino acids. The V gene lost 2 bases and the J gene lost 8 bases, with 8 bases spanning the gap. Based on the CDR3 plus reference TRBV5-6 and TRBJ2-4, the full variable domain is DAGVTQSPTHLIKTRGQQVTLRCSPKSGHDTVSWYQQALGQGPQFIFQYYEEEERQRGNFPDRFSGHQFPNYSSELNVNALLLGDSALYLCASSFSGDIQYFGAGTRLSVL.

The J gene is TRBJ2-1, the V gene TRBV7-9, with D perhaps matching TRBD2 (6 bases). The CDR3 spans 13 residues. Germline CDR1 and CDR2: SEHNR and FQNEAQ (reference sequence). The ends were cut back, 7 bases at V and 8 bases at J, with 15 bases in the middle. The CDR3 is CASTQAGSDEQFF. The CDR3, as DNA: TGTGCCAGCACTCAGGCCGGGAGCGATGAGCAGTTCTTC.

The chain is built from TRBV19 and TRBJ1-4; a weak D match, TRBD1 (5 bases). This CDR3 spans 14 amino acids. The germline CDR1 and CDR2 sequences are LNHDA and SQIVND (reference sequence). V gave up 7 bases and J gave up 7 bases, with 16 bases separating them. CDR3 bases: TGTGCCAGTATTCCCCGAGCCGGGGGTGAAAAACTGTTTTTT. Protein product: CASIPRAGGEKLFF.

V usage is TRBV18 and J usage is TRBJ2-1; a weak D match, TRBD1 (6 bases). The length of the CDR3 is 13 residues. CDR1 and CDR2 from the germline V gene are KGHSH and LQKENI. V shed 4 bases and J shed 4 bases, with 8 bases lying between them. In nucleotides, the CDR3 is TGTGCCAGCTCACACGGACAGTACAATGAGCAGTTCTTC. It is translated as CASSHGQYNEQFF. The variable domain in full, completed from reference TRBV18 and TRBJ2-1, reads NAGVMQNPRHLVRRRGQEARLRCSPMKGHSHVYWYRQLPEEGLKFMVYLQKENIIDESGMPKERFSAEFPKEGPSILRIQQVVRGDSAAYFCASSHGQYNEQFFGPGTRLTVL.

The J gene is TRBJ2-5, the V gene TRBV30; 8 bases fit TRBD2. The V and J ends lost 3 bases and 5 bases, in that order; junction bases with no gene match: 8. The germline CDR1 and CDR2 sequences are GTSNPN and SVGIG (reference sequence). This CDR3 has 14 residues. This CDR3 is CAWRTAGGLETQYF. The CDR3 DNA reads as TGTGCCTGGAGGACGGCGGGGGGACTGGAGACCCAGTACTTC.

The chain carries TRBV2 and TRBJ1-2; 10 nucleotides align to TRBD1. The germline V gene encodes CDR1 SNHLY and CDR2 FYNNEI. CDR3 length equals 14 residues. The ends lost 6 bases at V and 4 bases at J; junction bases unmatched: 5. In DNA form, the CDR3 reads TGTGCCAGCAGCCCGGGACAGGGGATCTATGGCTACACCTTC. Translating it yields CASSPGQGIYGYTF.

This chain joins TRBV4-1 and TRBJ2-3, with D maybe TRBD2 (6 bases). The CDR3 has 14 residues. The germline gives CDR1 MGHRA, CDR2 YSYEKL. Trimming took 6 bases from V and 3 from J, leaving 13 bases between them. The DNA of the CDR3 is TGCGCCAGCAGTGGGACGGGGGTGACAGATACGCAGTATTTT. Encoded protein: CASSGTGVTDTQYF.

The J gene is TRBJ2-4, the V gene TRBV5-4, with TRBD1 identical over 9 bases. This CDR3 contains 15 residues. CDR1 and CDR2 (germline): SGHNT, YYREEE (reference sequence). Trimming cost V 4 bases and J 5 bases; bases outside gene matches: 7. As DNA, the CDR3 is TGTGCCAGCAGCCGGACGGACAGGGGCGAAAACATTCAGTACTTC. Translated: CASSRTDRGENIQYF.

This clone was found a few times. The rearrangement uses TRBV7-8 and TRBJ1-1; tentatively, D is TRBD1 (5 bases). The V and J ends lost 5 bases and 1 base respectively, with 17 bases between them. CDR3 length: 16 amino acids. Germline CDR1 SGHVS, CDR2 FQNEAQ. The CDR3 reads CASSPQATAGNTEAFF. CDR3 in DNA: TGTGCCAGCAGCCCACAGGCTACAGCTGGGAACACTGAAGCTTTCTTT.

V usage is TRBV5-1 and J usage is TRBJ1-6; D is uncertain. The CDR3 consists of 15 residues. Deletions cut 2 bases from V and 7 bases from J, with 13 bases between. Germline CDR1 reads SGHRS; CDR2 reads YFSETQ. The CDR3 DNA reads TGCGCCAGCAGCTTTTCCGGGGTAGAGAATTCACCCCTCCACTTT. Translating gives CASSFSGVENSPLHF.

This clone came up a few times. V usage is TRBV7-2 and J usage is TRBJ2-3; D is undetermined. The CDR3 is 15 amino acids. V was pared by 0 bases and J by 0 bases, with 7 bases between. Germline-derived CDR1 and CDR2 are SGHTA and FQGNSA. The chain's CDR3 is CASSLAAHSTDTQYF. The DNA of the CDR3 is TGTGCCAGCAGCTTAGCAGCGCATAGCACAGATACGCAGTATTTT.

This sequence joins TRBV6-5 and TRBJ1-2; 8 bases map to TRBD1. Trimming cost V 4 bases and J 8 bases; bases outside gene matches: 6. The V gene's germline CDR1 is MNHEY and CDR2 SVGAGI. CDR3 length equals 13 residues. The chain's CDR3 is CASSSQGGGGYTF. CDR3 nucleotides: TGTGCCAGCAGTTCACAGGGGGGCGGGGGCTACACCTTC.

The V and J genes are TRBV7-2 and TRBJ2-5, with TRBD2 matching 7 bases. The CDR3 runs to 16 residues. Germline CDR1 reads SGHTA; CDR2 reads FQGNSA. The J segment lost 1 base and the V segment lost 0 bases, leaving 5 bases of the junction unmatched. The CDR3 region has the DNA TGTGCCAGCAGCTTAGCGCAGCGGGGACTCCAAGAGACCCAGTACTTC. Protein sequence: CASSLAQRGLQETQYF.

V usage is TRBV10-3 and J usage is TRBJ1-2; 7 nucleotides match TRBD1. The ends lost 6 bases at V and 6 bases at J; junction bases unmatched: 7. This CDR3 has 13 residues. Germline-derived CDR1 and CDR2 are ENHRY and SYGVKD. CDR3 nucleotides: TGTGCCATCAGCGGACAGGTATCCGATGGCTACACCTTC. This sequence encodes CAISGQVSDGYTF.

The chain uses TRBV6-5 and TRBJ1-2, with 9 bases matching TRBD1. V was pared by 6 bases and J by 2 bases, with 7 bases of the junction left unmatched. CDR3 length: 15 amino acids. The V gene's germline CDR1 is MNHEY and CDR2 SVGAGI. The CDR3 DNA is TGTGCCAGCAGCCGGGACAGGGAAGAGAACTATGGCTACACCTTC. Its translation is CASSRDREENYGYTF.

The rearrangement links TRBV11-2 to TRBJ1-2, with TRBD1 matching 12 bases. Trimming removed 3 bases from V and 2 bases from J; junction bases left unmatched: 4. CDR1 SGHAT and CDR2 FQNNGV come from the germline V gene. The CDR3 contains 16 residues. The chain's CDR3 is CASSFGTGGANYGYTF. Written as DNA, the CDR3 is TGTGCCAGCAGCTTCGGGACAGGGGGCGCGAACTATGGCTACACCTTC.

This chain connects TRBV5-1 to TRBJ1-1, with 7 bases aligning to TRBD1. J gave up 5 bases and V 4 bases, and 11 bases lay outside the gene matches. The CDR3 runs to 15 residues. CDR1 is SGHRS and CDR2 is YFSETQ in the germline V gene. CDR3 region: CASSLTGAVNTEAFF. CDR3 DNA sequence: TGCGCCAGCAGCCTAACAGGGGCGGTCAATACTGAAGCTTTCTTT.

The chain links TRBV14 to TRBJ2-5, with 7 bases matching TRBD1. The CDR3 consists of 16 residues. Germline V gene lookup returns CDR1 SGHDN and CDR2 FVKESK. Losses at the gene ends were 0 bases for V and 4 bases for J; bases not matched to a gene: 8. The CDR3 coding sequence is TGTGCCAGCAGCCAAGATCAGGGGGTATGGAGAGAGACCCAGTACTTC. Translating gives CASSQDQGVWRETQYF.

The chain joins TRBV7-9 to TRBJ2-3; 8 bases match TRBD2. This CDR3 is 15 amino acids long. Trimming cost V 3 bases and J 3 bases; bases outside gene matches: 5. Germline values: CDR1 SEHNR, CDR2 FQNEAQ (reference sequence). The CDR3 DNA reads as TGTGCCAGCAGCTTTTCAAGCGGGGGTACAGATACGCAGTATTTT. Amino acid sequence: CASSFSSGGTDTQYF. Complete variable domain (other parts from reference TRBV7-9 and TRBJ2-3): DTGVSQNPRHKITKRGQNVTFRCDPISEHNRLYWYRQTLGQGPEFLTYFQNEAQLEKSRLLSDRFSAERPKGSFSTLEIQRTEQGDSAMYLCASSFSSGGTDTQYFGPGTRLTVL.

This clone occurred once. The rearrangement links TRBV10-3 to TRBJ1-5; D not resolved. V was pared by 0 bases and J by 3 bases, with 18 bases between. This CDR3 region has 18 residues. Germline V gene data show CDR1 as ENHRY and CDR2 as SYGVKD. The CDR3 is CAISESGVALQHNQPQHF. The CDR3 DNA reads TGTGCCATCAGTGAGTCCGGGGTCGCCCTGCAGCACAATCAGCCCCAGCATTTT.

The CDR3: CASSIGQFEAFF. The DNA of the CDR3 is TGTGCCAGCAGCATCGGACAGTTTGAAGCTTTCTTT. This chain connects TRBV5-4 to TRBJ1-1; a weak D match, TRBD1 (6 bases). Trimming removed 4 bases from V and 7 bases from J, with 11 bases in between. CDR1 is SGHNT, CDR2 YYREEE, per germline (reference sequence). The CDR3 is 12 amino acids.